The T cell receptor (beta chain) under discussion was sequenced for a study of blood T cell repertoires in COVID-19. Overall study context: Acute-phase and convalescent COVID-19 samples originated in the United States, Italy and Spain. T cells, B-cell-depleted T cells, or PBMCs provided the cDNA or gDNA that served as material.

Trimming removed 4 bases from V and 2 bases from J; junction bases left unmatched: 0. This CDR3 contains 14 residues. Germline loops: CDR1 MGHDK, CDR2 SYGVNS. Source study methods: The authors estimated nucleated cell counts from reference gene primer amplification. Libraries were prepared by immunoSEQ multiplex PCR; TCRdb keeps only in-frame clonotypes and omits some of them. V and J calls and clone size are copied from that table; D and trimming were computed from the DNA. Counted here are 140,000 to 150,000 clones, around four fifths occurring once; the ten biggest clones make up 35% to 40%. The chain has TRBV25-1 and TRBJ1-3; 9 positions match TRBD1. The receptor comes from a human donor in a cohort sampled during active COVID-19. Sequencing was done on a sample of peripheral blood. CDR3 residues: CASSGTGAGNTIYF. The CDR3 DNA is TGTGCCAGCAGTGGGACAGGGGCTGGAAACACCATATATTTT.